The 22 T cell receptor beta chains given below trace back to one sample, sequenced in a study of identical twins. TCRdb re-derived calls from the 5' RACE reads in MiXCR, one entry per CDR3 protein. Of about 530,000 distinct CDR3 sequences listed, around 22% are singletons. These data were likewise used in another study, on yellow fever vaccine responses in identical twins.

Material: CD4+ T cells sorted from blood. These receptors originate from a woman between 18 and 29 years old in good health.

This clonotype showed up just a few times. This chain joins TRBV5-1 and TRBJ2-2; 8 bases map to TRBD1. The CDR3 sequence is 17 residues long. In germline, CDR1 is SGHRS, CDR2 YFSETQ. V was clipped by 2 bases and J by 1 base; unmatched bases: 7. The CDR3 region has the DNA TGCGCCAGCAGCTTTACACCGGGACAGGTGAACACCGGGGAGCTGTTTTTT. Translating it yields CASSFTPGQVNTGELFF. Supplemented by reference TRBV5-1 and TRBJ2-2, the full variable domain reads KAGVTQTPRYLIKTRGQQVTLSCSPISGHRSVSWYQQTPGQGLQFLFEYFSETQRNKGNFPGRFSGRQFSNSRSEMNVSTLELGDSALYLCASSFTPGQVNTGELFFGEGSRLTVL.

The chain combines TRBV10-1 with TRBJ2-3; a weak D match, TRBD2 (6 bases). Germline V gene sequence: CDR1 WNHNN, CDR2 SYGVQD (reference sequence). CDR3 length equals 20 residues. V was shortened by 3 bases and J by 0 bases, with 25 bases between the two germline ends. Here the CDR3 reads CASSDRRVKPRETSTDTQYF. In nucleotides, the CDR3 is TGCGCCAGCAGTGATAGAAGGGTAAAGCCCCGGGAGACTAGCACAGATACGCAGTATTTT.

This clonotype was detected only a few times. The V and J genes are TRBV20-1 and TRBJ2-7, with D hard to call. Germline CDR1 reads DFQATT; CDR2 reads SNEGSKA (reference sequence). This CDR3 has 13 residues. V shed 6 bases and J shed 1 base, with 13 bases lying between them. The CDR3 loop is CSAPKEVSYEQYF. The CDR3 region has the DNA TGCAGTGCCCCTAAGGAAGTTTCCTACGAGCAGTACTTC.

This sequence joins TRBV5-1 and TRBJ2-1, with D uncertain. The CDR3 is made up of 15 amino acids. V lost 3 bases and J 13 bases, leaving 23 bases between the germline ends. From germline, CDR1 is SGHRS and CDR2 YFSETQ. In DNA form, the CDR3 reads TGCGCCAGCAGCTCCACCCTTGACCAGAGCGCTATTCAGTTCTTC. Residues: CASSSTLDQSAIQFF.

The chain employs TRBV6-1 and TRBJ1-3, with 7 nucleotides matching TRBD1. V gave up 6 bases and J gave up 0 bases; unmatched junction bases: 11. The V gene's germline CDR1 is MNHNS and CDR2 SASEGT. The CDR3 has 17 residues. CDR3 DNA: TGTGCCAGCAGAAGGGGACAGCAATCTTACTCTGGAAACACCATATATTTT. Its protein product is CASRRGQQSYSGNTIYF.

J is TRBJ1-6 and V is TRBV6-1; tentatively, D is TRBD1 (6 bases). The V gene's germline CDR1 is MNHNS and CDR2 SASEGT. The CDR3 spans 15 residues. The ends were cut back, 5 bases at V and 7 bases at J, with 15 bases in the middle. The CDR3 sequence: CASSTLTGGNSPLHF. CDR3 bases: TGTGCCAGCAGTACCTTGACAGGCGGGAATTCACCCCTCCACTTT.

This clonotype has a handful of counts. The chain has TRBV10-3 and TRBJ2-7, with D perhaps matching TRBD2 (5 bases). The germline V gene has CDR1 ENHRY and CDR2 SYGVKD. This CDR3 is built from 17 residues. V was shortened by 6 bases and J by 0 bases, with 21 bases between the two germline ends. In DNA, the CDR3 is TGTGCCATCAGGGACGGGTGGGCCAGAACTAGCTCCTACGAGCAGTACTTC. Its translation: CAIRDGWARTSSYEQYF.

This clonotype was picked up many times. This chain joins TRBV11-2 and TRBJ2-5; perhaps TRBD2 as D (5 bases). Germline V gene lookup returns CDR1 SGHAT and CDR2 FQNNGV. The CDR3 loop spans 13 amino acids. V was pared by 3 bases and J by 5 bases, with 10 bases between. CDR3 sequence reads: CASSLWELETQYF. The CDR3 nucleotides read TGTGCCAGCAGCTTGTGGGAGCTGGAGACCCAGTACTTC.

This clonotype was seen more than once but under ten times. DNA of the CDR3: TGTGCCAGCAGCCTATTCCTGGGACAGTTGGTCACCAATGAGCAGTTCTTC. The encoded protein is CASSLFLGQLVTNEQFF. The chain recombines TRBV7-8 with TRBJ2-1; 7 bases match TRBD1. The V segment lost 5 bases and the J segment 6 bases; nucleotides outside the gene matches: 16. The CDR3 has 17 amino acids. In germline, CDR1 is SGHVS, CDR2 FQNEAQ.

V is TRBV10-3 and J is TRBJ2-7; 11 bases map to TRBD1. The CDR3 consists of 16 residues. Germline V gene sequence: CDR1 ENHRY, CDR2 SYGVKD. V shed 5 bases and J 4 bases; nucleotides not matched to a gene: 10. Written as DNA, the CDR3 is TGTGCCATCAGTCCACCCGGACAGGGGGCGACTTACGAGCAGTACTTC. This encodes CAISPPGQGATYEQYF.

This clonotype was detected a few times. V gene TRBV7-2 combines with J gene TRBJ2-2; unclear D gene. Germline values: CDR1 SGHTA, CDR2 FQGNSA. This CDR3 has 13 amino acids. V was shortened by 2 bases and J by 7 bases, with 8 bases between the two germline ends. The CDR3, as DNA: TGTGCCAGCAGCTTATGGGATGGCGGGGAGCTGTTTTTT. Translation: CASSLWDGGELFF.

This clonotype was detected only a few times. This chain joins TRBV5-1 and TRBJ1-6; D remains ambiguous. V was clipped by 0 bases and J by 6 bases, with 10 bases between them. The CDR3 covers 15 residues. The germline CDR1 and CDR2 sequences are SGHRS and YFSETQ. The CDR3: CASSLEPWTNSPLHF. The CDR3, as DNA: TGCGCCAGCAGCTTGGAGCCGTGGACTAATTCACCCCTCCACTTT. Filled out from reference TRBV5-1 and TRBJ1-6, the complete variable domain reads KAGVTQTPRYLIKTRGQQVTLSCSPISGHRSVSWYQQTPGQGLQFLFEYFSETQRNKGNFPGRFSGRQFSNSRSEMNVSTLELGDSALYLCASSLEPWTNSPLHFGNGTRLTVT.

V gene TRBV5-1 combines with J gene TRBJ2-7, with D possibly being TRBD1 (6 bases). Germline CDR1 and CDR2: SGHRS and YFSETQ. The CDR3 totals 14 residues. CDR3 in amino acids: CASSLGQASDEQYV. As DNA, the CDR3 is TGCGCCAGCAGCTTGGGACAGGCCTCCGACGAGCAGTACGTC.

This clonotype showed up just a few times. The chain employs TRBV5-1 and TRBJ1-3; no reliable D call. In germline, CDR1 is SGHRS, CDR2 YFSETQ. The CDR3 runs 17 residues. The ends were cut back, 7 bases at V and 0 bases at J, with 20 bases in the middle. CDR3 DNA sequence: TGCGCCAGCTCACTGGTCGGAGCTGTCTCCTCTGGAAACACCATATATTTT. Its protein product is CASSLVGAVSSGNTIYF.

This clonotype was seen a few times. The CDR3 DNA follows: TGTGCCAGCAGCTCTATCGGGGGAAAATACAATGAGCAGTTCTTC. This gives the protein CASSSIGGKYNEQFF. The rearrangement joins TRBV5-5 to TRBJ2-1; a weak D match, TRBD2 (6 bases). With 3 bases removed from V and 4 bases from J, the gap between germline ends came to 14 bases. Germline lookup yields CDR1 SGHKS and CDR2 YYEKEE (reference sequence). The CDR3 has 15 amino acids.

This clonotype occurred a few times. CDR3 sequence: CSAKGTSGGSGNEQFF. The CDR3 DNA reads TGCAGTGCAAAAGGGACTAGCGGGGGAAGTGGCAATGAGCAGTTCTTC. V usage is TRBV20-1 and J usage is TRBJ2-1; 14 bases fit TRBD2. Per the germline V gene, CDR1 is DFQATT and CDR2 is SNEGSKA (reference sequence). V lost 6 bases, J lost 6 bases, and 10 bases stayed unmatched. The CDR3 totals 16 residues.

The chain is built from TRBV27 and TRBJ2-5; D not certain. Germline V gene sequence: CDR1 MNHEY, CDR2 SMNVEV (reference sequence). Trimming shortened V by 6 bases and J by 2 bases, and 13 bases separated the two germline ends. The CDR3 is 14 residues long. This CDR3 is CASRFDGSQETQYF. The CDR3 DNA reads TGTGCCAGCAGGTTTGACGGTTCTCAAGAGACCCAGTACTTC.

The CDR3 loop reads CASSPTVNINEKLFF. CDR3 nucleotides: TGTGCCAGCAGCCCCACGGTGAACATTAATGAAAAACTGTTTTTT. The chain employs TRBV7-9 and TRBJ1-4, with unresolved D. Germline CDR1 is SEHNR and CDR2 is FQNEAQ (reference sequence). This CDR3 region has 15 residues. Trimming shortened V by 5 bases and J by 4 bases, and 14 bases separated the two germline ends.

This clonotype was observed many times. This chain links TRBV7-2 with TRBJ2-7, with 7 positions matching TRBD1. Germline V gene sequence: CDR1 SGHTA, CDR2 FQGNSA. The CDR3 length is 12 residues. J lost 4 bases, V lost 4 bases, and 1 base had no gene match. Here the CDR3 reads CASSWDSYEQYF. The CDR3 nucleotides are TGTGCCAGCAGCTGGGACAGTTACGAGCAGTACTTC.

Comment on this clonotype: Relative to the germline gene, one junction end is altered; a read error may explain this. J is TRBJ2-1 and V is TRBV5-1, with 9 bases matching TRBD2. This CDR3 has 17 residues. CDR1 is SGHRS, CDR2 YFSETQ, per germline. CDR3 sequence: CASSLAILAGSYNEQFF. The CDR3 bases are TGCGCCAGCAGCTTGGCGATACTAGCGGGTTCCTACAATGAGCAGTTTTTC.

This sequence joins TRBV18 and TRBJ1-1; 7 bases are a match to TRBD1. The CDR3 has 15 amino acids. Germline CDR1 reads KGHSH; CDR2 reads LQKENI. With V trimmed by 8 bases and J by 0 bases, 9 bases remained unmatched. DNA of the CDR3: TGTGCCAGCACAGACAGGGCAACAATGAACACTGAAGCTTTCTTT. Translating it yields CASTDRATMNTEAFF.

This clonotype was seen more than once but under ten times. The genes are TRBV12-3 or TRBV12-4 and TRBJ2-1; TRBD2 aligns across 11 bases. V dropped 1 base and J dropped 8; count of bases not matched to a gene: 13. The length of the CDR3 is 18 residues. The DNA for the CDR3 is TGTGCCAGCAGTTTAGAACTAGCGGGAGCACGAGCCGTCCATGAGCAGTTCTTC. This encodes CASSLELAGARAVHEQFF.